The 21 T cell receptor beta chains below come from one sample, sequenced in a study of blood T cell repertoires in COVID-19. Only in-frame clones appear in the TCRdb table, and some are missing; sequencing was by immunoSEQ multiplex PCR. Of roughly 260,000 clones in the sample, about 89% were seen once. Material for sequencing was peripheral blood. The receptor source for this set is a man aged 35-49 years who had recovered from COVID-19.

This clone came up once. The chain carries TRBV7-9 and TRBJ1-1; D might be TRBD1 (6 bases). Trimming shortened V by 1 base and J by 11 bases, and 11 bases separated the two germline ends. The CDR3 consists of 12 residues. Germline V gene sequence: CDR1 SEHNR, CDR2 FQNEAQ (reference sequence). The CDR3 coding sequence is TGTGCCAGCAGCTTAGACCGGGGACATGCTTTCTTT. Its translation is CASSLDRGHAFF. Full variable domain (remainder filled in from reference TRBV7-9 and TRBJ1-1): DTGVSQNPRHKITKRGQNVTFRCDPISEHNRLYWYRQTLGQGPEFLTYFQNEAQLEKSRLLSDRFSAERPKGSFSTLEIQRTEQGDSAMYLCASSLDRGHAFFGQGTRLTVV.

This clone is a singleton in its sample. The junction departs from germline at one end; a sequencing error may be responsible. V usage is TRBV5-4 and J usage is TRBJ1-3; 10 bases fit TRBD1. This CDR3 has 15 residues. The germline V gene encodes CDR1 SGHNT and CDR2 YYREEE (reference sequence). Here the CDR3 reads CASSALSGTGAQWDF. CDR3 in DNA: TGTGCCAGCAGCGCACTTTCCGGGACAGGGGCCCAGTGGGATTTT. Full variable domain (outside the CDR3, taken from reference TRBV5-4 and TRBJ1-3): ETGVTQSPTHLIKTRGQQVTLRCSSQSGHNTVSWYQQALGQGPQFIFQYYREEENGRGNFPPRFSGLQFPNYSSELNVNALELDDSALYLCASSALSGTGAQWDFGEGSWLTVV.

V is TRBV7-9 and J is TRBJ2-1, with 7 nucleotides matching TRBD2. The CDR3 sequence is 16 residues long. The trim removed 4 bases at V and 5 bases at J, leaving 11 bases unmatched. The germline V gene encodes CDR1 SEHNR and CDR2 FQNEAQ (reference sequence). In DNA, the CDR3 is TGTGCCAGCAGCTCCCAATGGGGGGGGAGTGACAATGAGCAGTTCTTC. It specifies CASSSQWGGSDNEQFF. Based on the CDR3 plus reference TRBV7-9 and TRBJ2-1, the full variable domain is DTGVSQNPRHKITKRGQNVTFRCDPISEHNRLYWYRQTLGQGPEFLTYFQNEAQLEKSRLLSDRFSAERPKGSFSTLEIQRTEQGDSAMYLCASSSQWGGSDNEQFFGPGTRLTVL.

This clone was seen more than once but under ten times. The chain is built from TRBV19 and TRBJ2-6, with 7 positions matching TRBD1. The CDR3 spans 17 residues. CDR1 and CDR2 (germline): LNHDA, SQIVND (reference sequence). V was clipped by 5 bases and J by 2 bases; unmatched bases: 9. CDR3 region: CASSPSDRVAGANVLTF. The CDR3 DNA sequence: TGTGCCAGTAGTCCCTCCGACAGGGTGGCTGGGGCCAACGTCCTGACTTTC.

This clone was seen a handful of times. The V call is TRBV13, the J call TRBJ1-4, with TRBD1 matching over 8 bases. Germline CDR1 reads PRHDT; CDR2 reads FYEKMQ (reference sequence). There are 15 residues in the CDR3. The V segment lost 5 bases and the J segment 8 bases; nucleotides outside the gene matches: 10. CDR3 sequence reads: CASSRTSTGEEKLFF. The CDR3 nucleotides read TGTGCCAGCAGCCGAACTTCGACAGGGGAGGAAAAACTGTTTTTT.

The chain recombines TRBV19 with TRBJ2-7; D is perhaps TRBD1 (6 bases). In germline, CDR1 is LNHDA, CDR2 SQIVND (reference sequence). Trimming shortened V by 4 bases and J by 6 bases, and 13 bases separated the two germline ends. This CDR3 has 13 amino acids. This chain's CDR3 is CASSSSQGGEQYF. The DNA for the CDR3 is TGTGCCAGTAGTAGCTCACAGGGCGGCGAGCAGTACTTC.

V and J are TRBV28 and TRBJ2-3; 8 nucleotides align to TRBD2. Losses at the gene ends were 9 bases for V and 0 bases for J; bases not matched to a gene: 8. The CDR3 is made up of 15 amino acids. Germline V gives CDR1 MDHEN, CDR2 SYDVKM. The chain's CDR3 is CASSRLALSTDTQYF. For the CDR3, the DNA is TGTGCCAGTTCCCGACTAGCGCTAAGCACAGATACGCAGTATTTT.

The V gene is TRBV5-1, the J gene TRBJ2-1; 8 nucleotides line up with TRBD2. CDR1 is SGHRS and CDR2 is YFSETQ in the germline V gene. V lost 0 bases and J lost 3; bases outside the gene matches: 5. The CDR3 sequence is 16 residues long. CDR3 sequence reads: CASSLDGRASYNEQFF. In DNA, the CDR3 is TGCGCCAGCAGCTTGGACGGGAGGGCCAGCTACAATGAGCAGTTCTTC.

The chain uses TRBV11-2 and TRBJ2-7; D possibly corresponds to TRBD2 (5 bases). This CDR3 region has 15 residues. V dropped 5 bases and J dropped 2 bases, with 16 bases sitting between them. In germline, CDR1 is SGHAT, CDR2 FQNNGV. DNA of the CDR3: TGTGCCAGCAGCCCAGAGCTAGCCTTGGCCTACGAGCAGTACTTC. Its translation: CASSPELALAYEQYF.

The chain recombines TRBV7-2 with TRBJ1-4; D gene uncertain. CDR3 length: 13 amino acids. CDR1 is SGHTA, CDR2 FQGNSA, per germline. V dropped 2 bases and J dropped 5 bases, with 6 bases sitting between them. CDR3 region: CASSLTGNEKLFF. CDR3 DNA sequence: TGTGCCAGCAGCTTAACGGGGAATGAAAAACTGTTTTTT.

The chain carries TRBV7-2 and TRBJ2-7, with TRBD2 identical over 11 bases. Losses at the gene ends were 2 bases for V and 6 bases for J; bases not matched to a gene: 6. Germline V gene lookup returns CDR1 SGHTA and CDR2 FQGNSA. The CDR3 runs to 15 residues. CDR3 sequence reads: CASSLTSGSSSEQYF. CDR3 DNA: TGTGCCAGCAGCTTAACTAGCGGGAGTTCTAGCGAGCAGTACTTC.

The V call is TRBV19, the J call TRBJ2-4; 8 bases are shared with TRBD1. The CDR3 loop spans 15 amino acids. Germline CDR1 LNHDA, CDR2 SQIVND (reference sequence). The ends lost 10 bases at V and 0 bases at J; junction bases unmatched: 8. CDR3 in DNA: TGTGCCAAAACGGGACAGGCAATAGCCAAAAACATTCAGTACTTC. It encodes CAKTGQAIAKNIQYF.

V is TRBV29-1 and J is TRBJ2-7, with 8 bases fitting TRBD2. Germline-derived CDR1 and CDR2 are SQVTM and ANQGSEA. The length of the CDR3 is 13 residues. Trimming cost V 4 bases and J 3 bases; bases outside gene matches: 5. The CDR3 nucleotides read TGCAGCGTTGCCTCCGGGAGGGGCTACGAGCAGTACTTC. Translation gives CSVASGRGYEQYF.

V is TRBV20-1 and J is TRBJ2-7; the D is unclear. The V end lost 3 bases, the J end lost 0 bases, and 12 bases lay between the germline ends. This CDR3 spans 14 amino acids. CDR1 and CDR2 (germline): DFQATT, SNEGSKA (reference sequence). The CDR3 protein is CSASSVGSSYEQYF. CDR3 bases: TGCAGTGCTAGTTCGGTCGGTAGCTCCTACGAGCAGTACTTC.

The rearrangement links TRBV3-1 (or the pseudogene TRBV3-2) to TRBJ2-7, with 7 nucleotides matching TRBD1. V gave up 4 bases and J gave up 6 bases; unmatched junction bases: 3. The CDR3 is 12 amino acids. Germline-derived CDR1 and CDR2 are LGHDT and YNNKEL (reference sequence). CDR3 in DNA: TGTGCCAGCAGCCCCTGGACAGGCGAGCAGTACTTC. Translating it yields CASSPWTGEQYF.

The genes are TRBV9 and TRBJ2-1; 11 positions match TRBD2. Trimming at V came to 0 bases and at J to 5 bases, leaving 7 bases not matched to a gene. Looked up from germline, CDR1 is SGDLS and CDR2 is YYNGEE. This CDR3 has 17 amino acids. The CDR3: CASSVELGTSGNNEQFF. The CDR3, as DNA: TGTGCCAGCAGCGTAGAGTTGGGGACTAGCGGAAACAATGAGCAGTTCTTC. The whole variable domain, remainder taken from reference TRBV9 and TRBJ2-1, is DSGVTQTPKHLITATGQRVTLRCSPRSGDLSVYWYQQSLDQGLQFLIQYYNGEERAKGNILERFSAQQFPDLHSELNLSSLELGDSALYFCASSVELGTSGNNEQFFGPGTRLTVL.

In DNA form, the CDR3 reads TGTGCCAGCAGTGACTTTCGCTCTGCGAGCTCCTACAATGAGCAGTTCTTC. Its protein is CASSDFRSASSYNEQFF. This chain uses TRBV6-1 with TRBJ2-1; D remains ambiguous. Trimming stripped 3 bases from V and 0 bases from J, with 15 bases between. Germline V gene lookup returns CDR1 MNHNS and CDR2 SASEGT. This CDR3 spans 17 amino acids.

V is TRBV7-9 and J is TRBJ2-1; D remains ambiguous. The germline gives CDR1 SEHNR, CDR2 FQNEAQ (reference sequence). This CDR3 region has 12 residues. The V end was cut by 0 bases, the J end by 5 bases, with 2 bases between. The CDR3 loop is CASSLADNEQFF. The CDR3 DNA reads as TGTGCCAGCAGCTTAGCCGACAATGAGCAGTTCTTC. Based on the CDR3 plus reference TRBV7-9 and TRBJ2-1, the full variable domain is DTGVSQNPRHKITKRGQNVTFRCDPISEHNRLYWYRQTLGQGPEFLTYFQNEAQLEKSRLLSDRFSAERPKGSFSTLEIQRTEQGDSAMYLCASSLADNEQFFGPGTRLTVL.

The V and J genes are TRBV6-6 and TRBJ2-3; unclear D gene. Trimming took 5 bases from V and 5 from J, leaving 8 bases between them. The CDR3 is made up of 12 amino acids. The germline V gene encodes CDR1 MNHNY and CDR2 SVGAGI (reference sequence). CDR3 residues: CASSGTGDTQYF. DNA for the CDR3: TGTGCCAGCAGTGGAACGGGAGATACGCAGTATTTT.

CDR3 region: CASSFGGSPLHF. The CDR3 nucleotides are TGTGCCAGCAGTTTCGGGGGTTCACCCCTCCACTTT. The rearrangement joins TRBV12-3 or TRBV12-4 to TRBJ1-6; a possible D gene is TRBD1 (5 bases). The V end was cut by 3 bases, the J end by 9 bases, with 6 bases between. The CDR3 runs 12 residues.

The chain is built from TRBV18 and TRBJ2-5; 16 nucleotides match TRBD2. This CDR3 is built from 17 residues. In germline, CDR1 is KGHSH, CDR2 LQKENI. Trimming at V came to 3 bases and at J to 4 bases, leaving 5 bases not matched to a gene. CDR3 nucleotide sequence: TGTGCCAGCTCACCCGGGACTAGCGGGGGGGCCCGAGAGACCCAGTACTTC. Protein product: CASSPGTSGGARETQYF.